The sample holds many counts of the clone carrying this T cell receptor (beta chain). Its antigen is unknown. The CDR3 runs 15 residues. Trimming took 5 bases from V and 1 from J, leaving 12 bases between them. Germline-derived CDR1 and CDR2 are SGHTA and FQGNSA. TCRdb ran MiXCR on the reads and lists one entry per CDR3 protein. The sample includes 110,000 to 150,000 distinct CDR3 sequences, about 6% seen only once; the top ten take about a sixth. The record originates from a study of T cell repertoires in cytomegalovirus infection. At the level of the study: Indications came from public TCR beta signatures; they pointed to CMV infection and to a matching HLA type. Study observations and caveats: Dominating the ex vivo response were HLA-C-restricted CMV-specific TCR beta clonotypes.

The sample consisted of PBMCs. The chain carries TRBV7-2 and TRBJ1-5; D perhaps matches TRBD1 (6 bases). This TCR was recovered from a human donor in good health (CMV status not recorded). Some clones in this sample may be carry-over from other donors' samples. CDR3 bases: TGTGCCAGCAGCCCCACAGGGTTGAGCAATCAGCCCCAGCATTTT. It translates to CASSPTGLSNQPQHF.